These 22 T cell receptor beta chains originate from one sample sequenced in a study of blood T cell repertoires in COVID-19. Clones were read by immunoSEQ multiplex PCR, and TCRdb kept only the in-frame ones, dropping some. The sample holds about 190,000 clones, roughly 79% seen once. The sample comprised peripheral blood. These receptors came from a man aged 55 to 70 with active or convalescent COVID-19.

The V and J genes are TRBV29-1 and TRBJ2-3, with TRBD1 matching over 9 bases. Germline trimming cut 7 bases from V and 3 bases from J; bases unmatched to any gene: 8. Germline V gene data show CDR1 as SQVTM and CDR2 as ANQGSEA. The CDR3 spans 14 residues. This CDR3 is CSATGTGFTDTQYF. The CDR3 region has the DNA TGCAGCGCTACCGGGACAGGGTTTACAGATACGCAGTATTTT.

The rearrangement links TRBV24-1 to TRBJ2-3; 8 positions agree with TRBD2. The CDR3 contains 19 residues. Germline CDR1 is KGHDR and CDR2 is SFDVKD. V gave up 2 bases and J gave up 3 bases; unmatched junction bases: 15. DNA for the CDR3: TGTGCCACCAGTGATTCTCCACCTACTAGCGGAGCCGTAACAGATACGCAGTATTTT. Protein: CATSDSPPTSGAVTDTQYF.

The chain carries TRBV10-3 and TRBJ2-3; 7 bases are shared with TRBD2. The CDR3 has 14 amino acids. Germline V gene sequence: CDR1 ENHRY, CDR2 SYGVKD. The CDR3 protein is CSTGLRGEQDTQYF. CDR3 nucleotides: TGTTCAACCGGCCTCCGGGGGGAGCAAGATACGCAGTATTTT.

The rearrangement uses TRBV4-1 and TRBJ2-7; a possible D gene is TRBD1 (5 bases). V gave up 1 base and J gave up 3 bases, with 16 bases separating them. The germline V gene encodes CDR1 MGHRA and CDR2 YSYEKL. The CDR3 length is 16 residues. The DNA for the CDR3 is TGCGCCAGCAGCCAAGTCCACAGGACCACCCTCTACGAGCAGTACTTC. It encodes CASSQVHRTTLYEQYF.

The chain links TRBV30 to TRBJ2-7; 7 bases line up with TRBD1. Germline values: CDR1 GTSNPN, CDR2 SVGIG (reference sequence). There are 13 residues in the CDR3. V lost 2 bases and J lost 1; bases outside the gene matches: 2. The CDR3, as DNA: TGTGCCTGGAGTAAGGGACAGTCCTACGAGCAGTACTTC. It is translated as CAWSKGQSYEQYF.

The CDR3 bases are TGTGCCAGCAGCACCGACAGAACGAACACTGAAGCTTTCTTT. Encoded protein: CASSTDRTNTEAFF. The J gene is TRBJ1-1, the V gene TRBV7-3; perhaps TRBD1 as D (5 bases). V lost 5 bases and J lost 1, with 11 bases in between. This CDR3 contains 14 residues. Germline assignment: CDR1 SGHTA and CDR2 FQGTGA.

Only one count was recorded for this clone. The rearrangement links TRBV9 to TRBJ1-6, with TRBD1 matching 8 bases. The germline V gene encodes CDR1 SGDLS and CDR2 YYNGEE. The ends lost 4 bases at V and 10 bases at J; junction bases unmatched: 7. The CDR3 length is 14 residues. In DNA form, the CDR3 reads TGTGCCAGCAGCCCCCGACAGGGGAGCTCACCCCTCCACTTT. It encodes CASSPRQGSSPLHF. The full variable domain, with the rest looked up from reference TRBV9 and TRBJ1-6, is DSGVTQTPKHLITATGQRVTLRCSPRSGDLSVYWYQQSLDQGLQFLIQYYNGEERAKGNILERFSAQQFPDLHSELNLSSLELGDSALYFCASSPRQGSSPLHFGNGTRLTVT.

This clone was detected only a few times. The chain links TRBV27 to TRBJ1-6; 9 positions agree with TRBD1. The CDR3 extends over 17 amino acids. Germline V gives CDR1 MNHEY, CDR2 SMNVEV (reference sequence). The V and J ends lost 5 bases and 2 bases, in that order; junction bases with no gene match: 7. CDR3 sequence (DNA): TGTGCCAGCAGTCCGGGACAGGGACCCACCTATAATTCACCCCTCCACTTT. Protein product: CASSPGQGPTYNSPLHF.

The chain couples TRBV9 to TRBJ1-1; D is unclear. CDR3 length: 15 amino acids. Germline values: CDR1 SGDLS, CDR2 YYNGEE. Trimming stripped 4 bases from V and 3 bases from J, with 16 bases between. The CDR3 protein is CASSPHGRDHTEAFF. CDR3 sequence (DNA): TGTGCCAGCAGCCCCCACGGGAGGGATCACACTGAAGCTTTCTTT.

This chain uses TRBV4-1 with TRBJ2-7; 10 bases line up with TRBD1. Germline loops: CDR1 MGHRA, CDR2 YSYEKL. CDR3 length: 15 amino acids. After removal of 4 bases from V and 6 bases from J, the junction contained 9 bases not matched to a gene. DNA for the CDR3: TGCGCCAGCAGCCGCCTGGGACAGGGGTTTGGCGAGCAGTACTTC. It yields the protein CASSRLGQGFGEQYF.

This clone is a singleton in its sample. The chain carries TRBV23-1 and TRBJ2-7; 12 bases align to TRBD2. TRBV23-1 is an ORF, and what it does is uncertain. The CDR3 has 15 amino acids. V trimming: 6 bases; J trimming: 12 bases; junction bases outside the gene matches: 15. CDR3 bases: TGCGCCAGCAGAGGACTGACTAGCGGGAGAGGGGGCCGGTACTTC. The encoded protein is CASRGLTSGRGGRYF.

This rearrangement joins TRBV28 to TRBJ1-2; D is perhaps TRBD1 (6 bases). The CDR3 is 12 amino acids. CDR1 and CDR2 from the germline V gene are MDHEN and SYDVKM. V was clipped by 7 bases and J by 6 bases, with 12 bases between them. CDR3 DNA: TGTGCCAGCACCCAGGGGATGCATGGCTACACCTTC. Protein: CASTQGMHGYTF.

The sample holds a few counts of this clone. J is TRBJ1-5 and V is TRBV7-2; D possibly corresponds to TRBD1 (5 bases). This CDR3 is 14 amino acids long. V was trimmed by 5 bases and J by 4 bases, leaving 12 bases between them. Per germline, CDR1 SGHTA and CDR2 FQGNSA. The DNA for the CDR3 is TGTGCCAGCAGCCTCGACAGTACTAATCAGCCCCAGCATTTT. Amino acid sequence: CASSLDSTNQPQHF.

CDR3 amino acids: CSGGQGAYNEQFF. The CDR3 DNA reads TGCAGCGGCGGACAGGGGGCATACAATGAGCAGTTCTTC. The J gene is TRBJ2-1, the V gene TRBV29-1, with 11 nucleotides matching TRBD1. The CDR3 is 13 amino acids. Germline trimming cut 7 bases from V and 4 bases from J; bases unmatched to any gene: 3. Per the germline V gene, CDR1 is SQVTM and CDR2 is ANQGSEA.

The chain has TRBV11-3 and TRBJ2-2, with 7 positions matching TRBD1. The germline CDR1 and CDR2 sequences are SGHNT and YENEEA. The CDR3 runs 15 residues. The J segment lost 4 bases and the V segment lost 5 bases, leaving 7 bases of the junction unmatched. The CDR3, as DNA: TGTGCCAGCAGCCCAGGGGGAAGGAGCACCGGGGAGCTGTTTTTT. This codes for CASSPGGRSTGELFF.

A single count supports this clone. This chain links TRBV7-9 with TRBJ1-2; D is undetermined. V shed 0 bases and J shed 7 bases, with 18 bases lying between them. The CDR3 spans 16 residues. CDR1 is SEHNR, CDR2 FQNEAQ, per germline (reference sequence). The CDR3 coding sequence is TGTGCCAGCAGCTTAGCGTCCACCCCAAGGGCGGGTGGCTACACCTTC. This sequence encodes CASSLASTPRAGGYTF.

The chain joins TRBV6-5 to TRBJ1-5; D unclear. CDR1 is MNHEY, CDR2 SVGAGI, per germline. The V end was cut by 7 bases, the J end by 2 bases, with 15 bases between. This CDR3 region has 15 residues. Here the CDR3 reads CASIPLESRNQPQHF. In nucleotides, the CDR3 is TGTGCCAGCATCCCCCTGGAGTCCCGCAATCAGCCCCAGCATTTT.

The V gene is TRBV28, the J gene TRBJ2-7; a possible D gene is TRBD2 (5 bases). The V gene lost 9 bases and the J gene lost 1 base, with 7 bases spanning the gap. The CDR3 runs to 11 residues. Germline V lookup: CDR1 MDHEN, CDR2 SYDVKM. This CDR3 reads CASGLSYEQYF. Written as DNA, the CDR3 is TGTGCCAGTGGACTGTCCTACGAGCAGTACTTC.

This sequence joins TRBV4-1 and TRBJ2-7; a weak D match, TRBD2 (7 bases). From germline, CDR1 is MGHRA and CDR2 YSYEKL. Trimming removed 4 bases from V and 5 bases from J, with 18 bases in between. The CDR3 is 15 residues long. CDR3: CASSPKFTGRDEQYF. The CDR3 bases are TGCGCCAGCAGCCCTAAATTCACAGGGAGGGACGAGCAGTACTTC.

In this sample, this clone turned up a few times. The chain recombines TRBV29-1 with TRBJ2-1; D unresolved. The V end was cut by 7 bases, the J end by 5 bases, with 15 bases between. The CDR3 is 13 amino acids. Per germline, CDR1 SQVTM and CDR2 ANQGSEA. The CDR3 region is CSGRNYRNNEQFF. CDR3 DNA: TGCAGCGGCCGGAACTATCGGAACAATGAGCAGTTCTTC.

This clone was counted many times. This chain connects TRBV29-1 to TRBJ2-7, with 7 positions matching TRBD1. The CDR3 sequence is 13 residues long. The junction had 3 bases not matched to a gene; V was cut back by 3 bases and J by 1 base. CDR1 is SQVTM and CDR2 is ANQGSEA in the germline V gene. Written as DNA, the CDR3 is TGCAGCGTTGACGCAGGGGGTTCCTACGAGCAGTACTTC. Translated, it gives CSVDAGGSYEQYF.

The V gene is TRBV5-5, the J gene TRBJ2-1, with TRBD2 as a possible D gene (6 bases). CDR3 length: 15 amino acids. Germline CDR1 is SGHKS and CDR2 is YYEKEE (reference sequence). Trimming took 4 bases from V and 6 from J, leaving 17 bases between them. CDR3 protein: CASSPRLVDVNEQFF. Written as DNA, the CDR3 is TGTGCCAGCAGCCCAAGACTAGTCGATGTCAATGAGCAGTTCTTC. The entire variable domain, with the rest obtained from reference TRBV5-5 and TRBJ2-1, is as follows: DAGVTQSPTHLIKTRGQQVTLRCSPISGHKSVSWYQQVLGQGPQFIFQYYEKEERGRGNFPDRFSARQFPNYSSELNVNALLLGDSALYLCASSPRLVDVNEQFFGPGTRLTVL.